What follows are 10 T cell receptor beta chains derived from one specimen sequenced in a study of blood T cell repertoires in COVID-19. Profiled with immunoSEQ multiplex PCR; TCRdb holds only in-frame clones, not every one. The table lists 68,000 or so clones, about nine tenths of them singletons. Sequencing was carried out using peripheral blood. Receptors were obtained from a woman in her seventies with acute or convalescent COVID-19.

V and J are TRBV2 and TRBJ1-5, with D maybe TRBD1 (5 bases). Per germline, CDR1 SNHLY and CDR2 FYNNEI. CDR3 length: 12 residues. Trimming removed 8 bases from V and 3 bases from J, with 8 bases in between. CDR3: CASGGINQPQHF. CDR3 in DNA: TGTGCCAGCGGGGGGATCAATCAGCCCCAGCATTTT.

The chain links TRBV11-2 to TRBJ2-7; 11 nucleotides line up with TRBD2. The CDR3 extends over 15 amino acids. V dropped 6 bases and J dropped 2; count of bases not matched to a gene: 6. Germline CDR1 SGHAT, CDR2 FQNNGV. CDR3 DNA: TGTGCCAGCAGTCTTCGGACTAGCGGGCCCTACGAGCAGTACTTC. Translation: CASSLRTSGPYEQYF.

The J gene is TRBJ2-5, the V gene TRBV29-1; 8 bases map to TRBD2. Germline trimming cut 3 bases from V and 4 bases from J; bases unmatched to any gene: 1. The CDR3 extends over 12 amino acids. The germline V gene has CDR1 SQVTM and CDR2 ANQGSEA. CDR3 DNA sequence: TGCAGCGTTGACGCGGGGGGAGAGACCCAGTACTTC. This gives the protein CSVDAGGETQYF.

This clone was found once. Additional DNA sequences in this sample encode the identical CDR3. CDR3 region: CASSLSTDTQYF. CDR3 bases: TGTGCCAGCTCCCTTAGCACAGATACGCAGTATTTT. The chain has TRBV18 and TRBJ2-3; no reliable D call. The V end was cut by 6 bases, the J end by 0 bases, with 4 bases between. The CDR3 has 12 amino acids. Per the germline V gene, CDR1 is KGHSH and CDR2 is LQKENI.

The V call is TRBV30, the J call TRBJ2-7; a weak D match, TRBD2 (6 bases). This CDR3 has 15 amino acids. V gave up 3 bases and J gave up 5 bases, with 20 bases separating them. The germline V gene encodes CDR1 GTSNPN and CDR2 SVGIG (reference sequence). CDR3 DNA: TGTGCCTGGAGCGCACCACGTGGGAGGAGGAACGAGCAGTACTTC. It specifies CAWSAPRGRRNEQYF.

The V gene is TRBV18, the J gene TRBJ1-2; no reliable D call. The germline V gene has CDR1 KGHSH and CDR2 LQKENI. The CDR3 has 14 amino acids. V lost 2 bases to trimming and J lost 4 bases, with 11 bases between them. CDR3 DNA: TGTGCCAGCTCACCATTTGAGAGTAGCTATGGCTACACCTTC. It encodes CASSPFESSYGYTF.

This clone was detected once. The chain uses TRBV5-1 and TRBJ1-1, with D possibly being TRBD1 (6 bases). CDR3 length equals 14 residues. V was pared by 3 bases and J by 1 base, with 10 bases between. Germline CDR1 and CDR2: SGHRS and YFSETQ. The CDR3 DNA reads TGCGCCAGCAGCTCCACAGGGACGAACACTGAAGCTTTCTTT. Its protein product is CASSSTGTNTEAFF.

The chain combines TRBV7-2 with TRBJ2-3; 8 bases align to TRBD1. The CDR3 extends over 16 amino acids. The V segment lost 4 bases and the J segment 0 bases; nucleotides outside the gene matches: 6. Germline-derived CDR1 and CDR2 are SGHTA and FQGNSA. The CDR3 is CASSYWDRPSTDTQYF. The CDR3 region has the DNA TGTGCCAGCAGCTATTGGGACAGGCCTAGCACAGATACGCAGTATTTT.

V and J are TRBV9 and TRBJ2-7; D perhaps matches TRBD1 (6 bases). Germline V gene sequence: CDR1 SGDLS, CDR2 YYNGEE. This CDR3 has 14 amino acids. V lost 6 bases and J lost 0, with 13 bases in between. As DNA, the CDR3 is TGTGCCAGCACCAGGACAGTGAACTCCTACGAGCAGTACTTC. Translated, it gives CASTRTVNSYEQYF.

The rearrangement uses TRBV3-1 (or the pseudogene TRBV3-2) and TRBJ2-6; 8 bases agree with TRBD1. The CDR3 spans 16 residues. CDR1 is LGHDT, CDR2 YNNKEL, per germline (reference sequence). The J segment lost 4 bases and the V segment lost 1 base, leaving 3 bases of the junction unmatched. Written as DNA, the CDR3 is TGTGCCAGCAGCCAAGGGACAGGGTTAGGGGCCAACGTCCTGACTTTC. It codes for CASSQGTGLGANVLTF.